The entry below gives a single T cell receptor (beta chain) sequence along with its context. Its antigen remains unknown. This sample is drawn from a study of T cell responses to AZD1222 COVID-19 vaccine. Study-level findings and limits: White British ancestry dominated among donors, who included more females, and clonal diversity was possibly underestimated. Spike as a whole was targeted by vaccine-associated CD4 TCRs, dominant at 160-218 and 743-854. The repertoires were collected only after the peak T cell response.

Combined were second doses at about 4 or about 12 weeks. Profiling relied on immunoSEQ multiplex PCR, and the TCRdb table lists in-frame clones only, not all of them. The profile covers 80,000 to 85,000 clones, with 91% appearing a single time and about 8% taken by the ten largest. J was trimmed by 2 bases and V by 2 bases; bases with no gene match: 3. Germline V gene lookup returns CDR1 SGDLS and CDR2 YYNGEE. This CDR3 spans 15 amino acids. The rearrangement uses TRBV9 and TRBJ2-3, with 9 bases aligning to TRBD1. The receptor was isolated from an adult who received the AZD1222 COVID-19 vaccine. Sequencing was performed on peripheral blood, taken 28 days after the second AZD1222 dose. The CDR3 nucleotides read TGTGCCAGCAGCGTGGGACAGGGATCCACAGATACGCAGTATTTT. Encoded protein: CASSVGQGSTDTQYF.